The 8 T cell receptor beta chains below come from one sample, sequenced in a study of Ad26.COV2.S vaccination and SARS-CoV-2 variants (dated by TCRdb to the early 2020s). The method behind the library was the immunoSEQ multiplex PCR assay. Drawn from immuneACCESS, this table holds only the in-frame rearrangements with V and J called that TCRdb kept. Clones are partly lost; checked studies trace under half to an unresolved V gene and leave the rest unexplained. The sample table lists over 250,000 clones, more than 70% of them with a count of one. The top ten constitute about 3.5% of the sample. Sample treatment or condition, as interpreted from the label and publication: roughly 19 received Ad26.COV2.S at low or high dose, single or two shots; several received placebo; per-sample allocation not given. For vaccine and placebo recipients, repertoires were sequenced using samples collected on day 63 after the first injection.

The sample in question was peripheral blood, obtained in a trial of Ad26.COV2.S vaccine versus placebo. Receptor source: a person between 18 and 60 years old who received the Ad26.COV2.S COVID-19 vaccine or a placebo.

This chain uses TRBV11-2 with TRBJ1-2; D unclear. Trimming shortened V by 5 bases and J by 7 bases, and 23 bases separated the two germline ends. Germline CDR1 SGHAT, CDR2 FQNNGV. This CDR3 is 16 amino acids long. CDR3: CASSHTRGNGMGGYTF. CDR3 bases: TGTGCCAGCAGCCACACTCGTGGGAATGGGATGGGTGGCTACACCTTC.

The chain joins TRBV5-6 to TRBJ1-5; the D is unclear. The V gene lost 3 bases and the J gene lost 6 bases, with 10 bases spanning the gap. Germline V CDR1 and CDR2: SGHDT, YYEEEE. The CDR3 extends over 13 amino acids. CDR3 residues: CASSSGEGQPQHF. The CDR3, as DNA: TGTGCCAGCAGCTCCGGTGAAGGTCAGCCCCAGCATTTT.

This clone has only one observation. The V gene is TRBV6-1, the J gene TRBJ2-1; D is ambiguous. The V and J ends lost 2 bases and 8 bases respectively, with 4 bases between them. The CDR3 runs to 11 residues. Germline V gene sequence: CDR1 MNHNS, CDR2 SASEGT. CDR3 amino acids: CASSERDEQFF. The CDR3 nucleotides read TGTGCCAGCAGTGAACGGGATGAGCAGTTCTTC.

The gene calls are TRBV4-2 and TRBJ2-5; 9 bases match TRBD2. V shed 1 base and J 4 bases; nucleotides not matched to a gene: 7. The CDR3 loop spans 16 amino acids. Per germline, CDR1 LGHNA and CDR2 YNFKEQ. CDR3 nucleotide sequence: TGTGCCAGCAGCCAAGTGGGCGGGAGGGGTCTAGAGACCCAGTACTTC. It encodes CASSQVGGRGLETQYF.

The chain couples TRBV6-5 to TRBJ1-1; D is possibly TRBD1 (5 bases). Trimming cost V 2 bases and J 3 bases, with 13 bases left between them. The V gene's germline CDR1 is MNHEY and CDR2 SVGAGI. This CDR3 is built from 15 residues. For the CDR3, the DNA is TGTGCCAGCAGTTACGGTCGGGACTGGGACACTGAAGCTTTCTTT. Its translation: CASSYGRDWDTEAFF.

The rearrangement links TRBV18 to TRBJ1-2, with D tentatively TRBD1 (5 bases). In germline, CDR1 is KGHSH, CDR2 LQKENI. This CDR3 is built from 15 residues. With 2 bases removed from V and 7 bases from J, the gap between germline ends came to 17 bases. CDR3 sequence reads: CASSPAGTLGGGYTF. CDR3 sequence (DNA): TGTGCCAGCTCACCAGCGGGGACGCTCGGTGGTGGCTACACCTTC.

The chain employs TRBV29-1 and TRBJ1-2; 7 bases align to TRBD1. This CDR3 has 14 residues. The ends lost 3 bases at V and 3 bases at J; junction bases unmatched: 7. CDR1 and CDR2 from the germline V gene are SQVTM and ANQGSEA. CDR3 coding DNA: TGCAGCGTTGATTTTAAGGGGGCGGACTATGGCTACACCTTC. This translates into CSVDFKGADYGYTF.

The chain is built from TRBV29-1 and TRBJ2-2, with a possible D match to TRBD1 (5 bases). The CDR3 length is 15 residues. Trimming stripped 2 bases from V and 6 bases from J, with 16 bases between. CDR1 SQVTM and CDR2 ANQGSEA come from the germline V gene. The CDR3 DNA reads as TGCAGCGTTGAACCGCAGGCAGCAGGGTCCGGGGAGCTGTTTTTT. It is translated as CSVEPQAAGSGELFF.